This TCR beta chain was recorded in a study of T cell responses to AZD1222 COVID-19 vaccine. Profiled with immunoSEQ multiplex PCR; TCRdb holds only in-frame clones, not every one. The sample has approximately 190,000 clones, 85% to 95% seen once. Germline CDR1 is MDHEN and CDR2 is SYDVKM. V dropped 7 bases and J dropped 4 bases, with 16 bases sitting between them. The CDR3 is made up of 14 amino acids. Sequenced material: peripheral blood, taken 28 days after the second dose of the MenACWY control vaccine. This clonotype was sampled from an adult who received the MenACWY meningococcal vaccine as a control. This sequence joins TRBV28 and TRBJ1-2; D gene ambiguous. In DNA form, the CDR3 reads TGTGCCAGCACCAACCCCACCCGACGCTATGGCTACACCTTC. Its translation is CASTNPTRRYGYTF.